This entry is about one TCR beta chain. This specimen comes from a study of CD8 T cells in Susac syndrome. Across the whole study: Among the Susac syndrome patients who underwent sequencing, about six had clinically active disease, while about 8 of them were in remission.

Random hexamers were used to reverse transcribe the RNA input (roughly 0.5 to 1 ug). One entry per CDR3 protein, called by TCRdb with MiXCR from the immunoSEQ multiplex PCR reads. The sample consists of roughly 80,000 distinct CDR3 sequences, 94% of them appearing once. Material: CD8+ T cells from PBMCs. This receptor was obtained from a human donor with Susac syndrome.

The chain's CDR3 is CASRNTGEGYEQYF. DNA of the CDR3: TGTGCCAGCAGGAACACAGGGGAAGGATACGAGCAGTACTTC. V is TRBV28 and J is TRBJ2-7, with 7 bases matching TRBD1. Trimming took 6 bases from V and 4 from J; bases not matched to a gene: 9. CDR1 is MDHEN, CDR2 SYDVKM, per germline. This CDR3 has 14 residues.